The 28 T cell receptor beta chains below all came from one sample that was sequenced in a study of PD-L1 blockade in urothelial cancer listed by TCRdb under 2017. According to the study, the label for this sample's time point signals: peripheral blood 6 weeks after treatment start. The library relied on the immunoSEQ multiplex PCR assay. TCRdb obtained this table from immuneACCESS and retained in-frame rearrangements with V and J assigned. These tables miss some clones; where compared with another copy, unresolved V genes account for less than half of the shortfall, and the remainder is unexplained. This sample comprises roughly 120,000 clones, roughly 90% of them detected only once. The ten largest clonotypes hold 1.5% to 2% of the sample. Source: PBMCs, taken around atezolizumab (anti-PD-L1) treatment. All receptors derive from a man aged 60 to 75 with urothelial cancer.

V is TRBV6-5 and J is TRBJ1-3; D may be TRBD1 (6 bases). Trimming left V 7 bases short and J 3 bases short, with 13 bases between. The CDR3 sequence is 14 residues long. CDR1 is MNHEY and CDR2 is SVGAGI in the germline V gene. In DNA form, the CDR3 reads TGTGCCAGCACCGACGACAGGAGTGGAAACACCATATATTTT. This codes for CASTDDRSGNTIYF.

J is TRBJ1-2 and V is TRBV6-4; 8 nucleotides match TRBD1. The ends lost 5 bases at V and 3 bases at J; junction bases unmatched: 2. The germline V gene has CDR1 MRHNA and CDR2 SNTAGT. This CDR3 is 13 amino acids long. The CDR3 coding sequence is TGTGCCAGCAGTCCACAGGGGGACTATGGCTACACCTTC. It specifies CASSPQGDYGYTF.

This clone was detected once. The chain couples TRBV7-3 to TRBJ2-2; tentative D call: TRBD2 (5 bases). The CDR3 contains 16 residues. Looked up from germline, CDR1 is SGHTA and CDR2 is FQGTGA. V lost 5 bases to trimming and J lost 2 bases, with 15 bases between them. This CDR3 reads CASSPSSWTNTGELFF. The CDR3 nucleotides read TGTGCCAGCAGCCCTTCTTCGTGGACTAACACCGGGGAGCTGTTTTTT.

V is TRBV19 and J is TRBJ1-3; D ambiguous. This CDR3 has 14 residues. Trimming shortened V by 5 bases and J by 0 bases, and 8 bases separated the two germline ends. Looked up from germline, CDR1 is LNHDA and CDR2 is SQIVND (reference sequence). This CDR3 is CASSVQSSGNTIYF. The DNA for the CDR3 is TGTGCCAGTAGTGTACAGAGCTCTGGAAACACCATATATTTT.

The DNA of the CDR3 is TGTGCCAGCAGTACCCGGGACAGTTCCTACGAGCAGTACTTC. Translating gives CASSTRDSSYEQYF. V usage is TRBV6-6 and J usage is TRBJ2-7, with 7 bases aligning to TRBD1. CDR1 and CDR2 (germline): MNHNY, SVGAGI (reference sequence). Trimming at V came to 5 bases and at J to 1 base, leaving 5 bases not matched to a gene. This CDR3 comprises 14 residues.

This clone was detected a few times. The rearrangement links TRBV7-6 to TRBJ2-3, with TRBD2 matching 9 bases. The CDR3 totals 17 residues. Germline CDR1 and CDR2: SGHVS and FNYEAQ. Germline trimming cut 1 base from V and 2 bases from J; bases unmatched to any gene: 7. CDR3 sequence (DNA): TGTGCCAGCAGCTTAGTAGTTAGCGGGGGATACACAGATACGCAGTATTTT. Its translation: CASSLVVSGGYTDTQYF.

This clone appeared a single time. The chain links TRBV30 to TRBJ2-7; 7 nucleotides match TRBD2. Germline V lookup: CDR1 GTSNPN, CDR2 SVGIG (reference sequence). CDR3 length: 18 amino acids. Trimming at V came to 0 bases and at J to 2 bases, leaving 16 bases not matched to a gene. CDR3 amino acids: CAWSVPRTSSGLTYEQYF. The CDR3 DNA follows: TGTGCCTGGAGTGTTCCTCGGACTAGTAGCGGGTTGACCTACGAGCAGTACTTC. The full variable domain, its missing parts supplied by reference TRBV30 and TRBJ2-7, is SQTIHQWPATLVQPVGSPLSLECTVEGTSNPNLYWYRQAAGRGLQLLFYSVGIGQISSEVPQNLSASRPQDRQFILSSKKLLLSDSGFYLCAWSVPRTSSGLTYEQYFGPGTRLTVT.

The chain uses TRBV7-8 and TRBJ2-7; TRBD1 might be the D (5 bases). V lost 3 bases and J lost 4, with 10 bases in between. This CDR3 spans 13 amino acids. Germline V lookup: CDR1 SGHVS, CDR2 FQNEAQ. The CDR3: CASSLGYRYEQYF. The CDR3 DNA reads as TGTGCCAGCAGCTTGGGATACAGGTACGAGCAGTACTTC.

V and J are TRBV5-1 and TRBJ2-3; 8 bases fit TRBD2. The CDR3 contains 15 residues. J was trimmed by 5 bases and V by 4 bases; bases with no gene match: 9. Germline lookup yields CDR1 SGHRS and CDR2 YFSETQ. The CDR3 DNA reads TGCGCCAGCAGCGCAACCGGGACTAGAGGAGATACGCAGTATTTT. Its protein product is CASSATGTRGDTQYF. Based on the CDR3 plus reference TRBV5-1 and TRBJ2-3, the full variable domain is KAGVTQTPRYLIKTRGQQVTLSCSPISGHRSVSWYQQTPGQGLQFLFEYFSETQRNKGNFPGRFSGRQFSNSRSEMNVSTLELGDSALYLCASSATGTRGDTQYFGPGTRLTVL.

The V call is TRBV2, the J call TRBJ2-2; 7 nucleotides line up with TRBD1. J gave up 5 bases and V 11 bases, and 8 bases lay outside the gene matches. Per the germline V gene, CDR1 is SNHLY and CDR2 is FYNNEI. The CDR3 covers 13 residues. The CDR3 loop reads CAPGQGDTGELFF. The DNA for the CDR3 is TGTGCCCCCGGGCAGGGGGATACCGGGGAGCTGTTTTTT.

The CDR3 nucleotides read TGCAGCGCAAGGACAGGCGCCACAGATACGCAGTATTTT. It yields the protein CSARTGATDTQYF. The chain links TRBV29-1 to TRBJ2-3, with 7 bases aligning to TRBD1. Trimming took 7 bases from V and 2 from J; bases not matched to a gene: 6. This CDR3 is 13 amino acids long. Germline lookup yields CDR1 SQVTM and CDR2 ANQGSEA.

For the CDR3, the DNA is TGCGCCAGCAGCCGGGGACAGGGGGAAGAGACCCAGTACTTC. Residues: CASSRGQGEETQYF. The genes are TRBV5-1 and TRBJ2-5; TRBD1 matches at 11 bases. Trimming cost V 4 bases and J 3 bases; bases outside gene matches: 2. There are 14 residues in the CDR3. CDR1 is SGHRS and CDR2 is YFSETQ in the germline V gene.

The DNA for the CDR3 is TGTGCCACCAATTCCGCCGGGACAGGGGAGACCCAGTACTTC. Amino acid sequence: CATNSAGTGETQYF. V is TRBV19 and J is TRBJ2-5; 9 bases are shared with TRBD1. Germline values: CDR1 LNHDA, CDR2 SQIVND (reference sequence). J lost 5 bases, V lost 10 bases, and 11 bases had no gene match. The CDR3 consists of 14 residues.

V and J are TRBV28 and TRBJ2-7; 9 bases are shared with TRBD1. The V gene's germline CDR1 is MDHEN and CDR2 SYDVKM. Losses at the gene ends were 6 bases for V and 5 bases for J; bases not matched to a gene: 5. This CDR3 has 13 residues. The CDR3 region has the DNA TGTGCCAGCAGGGGGACAGGGTCGGACGAGCAGTACTTC. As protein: CASRGTGSDEQYF.

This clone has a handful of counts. The CDR3 protein is CASKGAGGQGELFF. For the CDR3, the DNA is TGTGCCAGCAAAGGAGCGGGAGGGCAGGGGGAGCTGTTTTTT. The chain couples TRBV2 to TRBJ2-2, with 10 bases lining up with TRBD2. The CDR3 spans 14 residues. The junction had 7 bases not matched to a gene; V was cut back by 7 bases and J by 8 bases. Germline lookup yields CDR1 SNHLY and CDR2 FYNNEI.

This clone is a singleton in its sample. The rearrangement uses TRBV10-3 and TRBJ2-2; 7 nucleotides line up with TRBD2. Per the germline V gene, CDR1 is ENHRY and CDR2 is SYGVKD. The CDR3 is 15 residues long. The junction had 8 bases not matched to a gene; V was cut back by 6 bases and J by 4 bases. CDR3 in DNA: TGTGCCATCAGGGCGACTAGCTGGTCCACCGGGGAGCTGTTTTTT. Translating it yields CAIRATSWSTGELFF.

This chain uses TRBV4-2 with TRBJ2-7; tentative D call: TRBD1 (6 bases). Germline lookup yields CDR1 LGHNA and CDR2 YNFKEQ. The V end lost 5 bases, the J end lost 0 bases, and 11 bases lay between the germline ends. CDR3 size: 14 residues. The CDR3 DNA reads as TGTGCCAGCAGCTCTTCGACAGGCTCCTACGAGCAGTACTTC. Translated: CASSSSTGSYEQYF.

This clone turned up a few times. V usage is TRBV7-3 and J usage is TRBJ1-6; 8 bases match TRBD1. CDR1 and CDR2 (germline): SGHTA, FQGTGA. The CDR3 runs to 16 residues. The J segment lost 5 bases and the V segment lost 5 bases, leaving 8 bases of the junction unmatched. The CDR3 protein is CASSMRTGINNSPLHF. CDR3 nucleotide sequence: TGTGCCAGCAGCATGCGGACAGGGATCAATAATTCACCCCTCCACTTT.

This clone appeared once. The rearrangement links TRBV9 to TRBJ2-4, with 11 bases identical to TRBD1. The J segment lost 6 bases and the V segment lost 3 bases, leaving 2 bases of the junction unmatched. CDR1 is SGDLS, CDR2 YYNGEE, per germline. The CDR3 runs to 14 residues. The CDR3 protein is CASSAGTGGNIQYF. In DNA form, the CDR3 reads TGTGCCAGCAGCGCCGGGACAGGGGGAAACATTCAGTACTTC.

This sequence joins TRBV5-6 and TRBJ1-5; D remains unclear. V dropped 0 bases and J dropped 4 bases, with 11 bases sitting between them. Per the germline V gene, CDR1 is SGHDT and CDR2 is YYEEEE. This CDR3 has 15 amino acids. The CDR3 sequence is CASSLGQLTNQPQHF. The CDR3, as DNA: TGTGCCAGCAGCTTGGGCCAGTTGACTAATCAGCCCCAGCATTTT.

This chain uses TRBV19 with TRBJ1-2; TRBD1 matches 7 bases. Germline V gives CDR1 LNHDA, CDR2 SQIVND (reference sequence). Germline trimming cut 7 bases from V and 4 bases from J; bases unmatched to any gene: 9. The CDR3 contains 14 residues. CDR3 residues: CASMTQGTSYGYTF. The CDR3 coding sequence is TGTGCCAGTATGACACAGGGGACCTCCTATGGCTACACCTTC.

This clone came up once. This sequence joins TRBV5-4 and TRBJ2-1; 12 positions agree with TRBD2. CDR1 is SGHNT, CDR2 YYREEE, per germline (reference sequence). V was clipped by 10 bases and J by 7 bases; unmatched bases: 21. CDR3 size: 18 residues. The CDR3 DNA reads TGTGCCTACAATTTGAATCGGCTAGCGGGAGGGCCGGGGAATGAGCAGTTCTTC. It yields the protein CAYNLNRLAGGPGNEQFF. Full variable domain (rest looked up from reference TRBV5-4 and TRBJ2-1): ETGVTQSPTHLIKTRGQQVTLRCSSQSGHNTVSWYQQALGQGPQFIFQYYREEENGRGNFPPRFSGLQFPNYSSELNVNALELDDSALYLCAYNLNRLAGGPGNEQFFGPGTRLTVL.

The CDR3 region has the DNA TGCGCCAGCAGCCAGTGGGGGGGCACTGAAGCTTTCTTT. Its protein product is CASSQWGGTEAFF. V is TRBV4-3 and J is TRBJ1-1; a weak D match, TRBD1 (5 bases). Germline V gene sequence: CDR1 LGHNA, CDR2 YSLEER. The CDR3 runs to 13 residues. V was cut by 3 bases and J by 4 bases, with 9 bases left in between.

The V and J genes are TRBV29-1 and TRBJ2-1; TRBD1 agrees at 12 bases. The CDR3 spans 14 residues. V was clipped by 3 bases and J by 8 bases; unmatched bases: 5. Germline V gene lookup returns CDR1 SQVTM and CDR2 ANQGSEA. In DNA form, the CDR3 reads TGCAGCGTTGACGGGACAGGGGGCCTCGATGAGCAGTTCTTC. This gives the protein CSVDGTGGLDEQFF.

CDR3 amino acids: CASSPQGVYEQYF. The CDR3 region has the DNA TGTGCCAGCAGCCCACAGGGGGTCTACGAGCAGTACTTC. The chain couples TRBV9 to TRBJ2-7; TRBD1 agrees at 8 bases. The germline CDR1 and CDR2 sequences are SGDLS and YYNGEE. This CDR3 contains 13 residues. J lost 3 bases, V lost 4 bases, and 3 bases had no gene match.

The CDR3 protein is CASSSTGNTEAFF. The CDR3 DNA follows: TGTGCCAGCAGCTCGACAGGGAACACTGAAGCTTTCTTT. The gene calls are TRBV11-3 and TRBJ1-1, with a weak D call TRBD1 (6 bases). V was pared by 4 bases and J by 1 base, with 7 bases between. Per germline, CDR1 SGHNT and CDR2 YENEEA. CDR3 length equals 13 residues.

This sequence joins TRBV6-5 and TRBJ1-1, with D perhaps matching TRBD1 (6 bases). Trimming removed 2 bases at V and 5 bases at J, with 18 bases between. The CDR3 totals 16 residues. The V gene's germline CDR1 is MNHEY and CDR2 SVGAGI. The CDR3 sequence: CASSYESQQGRTEAFF. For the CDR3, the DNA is TGTGCCAGCAGTTACGAATCGCAGCAGGGGCGGACTGAAGCTTTCTTT.

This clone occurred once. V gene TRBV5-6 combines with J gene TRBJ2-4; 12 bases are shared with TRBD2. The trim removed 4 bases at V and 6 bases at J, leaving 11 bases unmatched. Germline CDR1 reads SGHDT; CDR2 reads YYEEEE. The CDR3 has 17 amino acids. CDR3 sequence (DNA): TGTGCCAGCAGCCTGACTAGCGGGAGCCTGGGAGGAAACATTCAGTACTTC. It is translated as CASSLTSGSLGGNIQYF.